This T cell receptor beta chain came from a study of CD8 T cells in ankylosing spondylitis. Overall study findings and caveats: Disease-associated clonotypes exhibited CD8+ identity and were relatively infrequent in peripheral blood. Both synovial fluid and blood in reactive arthritis had previously been reported to carry some motif variants. Made up of fewer than ten highly homologous variants, a TCR beta motif appeared characteristic of ankylosing spondylitis blood.

Making use of molecular barcodes, quantitative 5'-RACE generated TCR beta libraries. TCRdb itself ran the 5' RACE reads through MiXCR, one entry per CDR3 protein. Found here are around 320,000 distinct CDR3 sequences, roughly 20% of them singletons; the top ten hold 3.5%. Deletions cut 3 bases from V and 7 bases from J, with 12 bases between. Per germline, CDR1 DFQATT and CDR2 SNEGSKA (reference sequence). This CDR3 is 13 amino acids long. This clonotype was seen only a few times. Its antigen is not known. Sequencing input: blood, either unsorted or a sorted T cell fraction (not recorded which). This chain links TRBV20-1 with TRBJ1-4; no firm D call. The sequence derives from a female donor with ankylosing spondylitis or in good health (not recorded which). CDR3 nucleotides: TGCAGTGCTAGTGCGCCGGCGAGTGAAAAACTGTTTTTT. It codes for CSASAPASEKLFF.